Listed below are T cell receptor beta chains from one sample, sequenced in a study of blood T cell repertoires in COVID-19. Using immunoSEQ multiplex PCR, the repertoire was profiled, and TCRdb retains in-frame clones only, with some absent. The sample yields 85,000 to 100,000 clones, around three quarters seen once. Input material: peripheral blood. These receptors were obtained from a middle-aged man who had recovered from COVID-19. The CDR3 runs from the conserved cysteine through the conserved F or W. Fields, in order: clone size, V gene, J gene, D gene, CDR3 DNA, CDR3 protein. D genes are given only for firm matches. Clone size, where shown, is once, few, many, or a class for clones that have expanded.

size: few; V: TRBV18; J: TRBJ1-2; D: NA; DNA: TGTGCCAGCTCACCCGCGGGCCGGAGTGGCTACACCTTC; CDR3: CASSPAGRSGYTF
size: NA; V: TRBV7-6; J: TRBJ1-1; D: TRBD1; DNA: TGTGCCAGCAGCTTAGACAGGGGTCGGAACACTGAAGCTTTCTTT; CDR3: CASSLDRGRNTEAFF
size: NA; V: TRBV7-3; J: TRBJ2-3; D: TRBD2; DNA: TGTGCCAGCAGCTCTCGGACTAGCGACACAGATACGCAGTATTTT; CDR3: CASSSRTSDTDTQYF
size: NA; V: TRBV12-3/TRBV12-4; J: TRBJ1-2; D: TRBD1; DNA: TGTGCCAGCAGCGGACAGGGCATCCTTGGCTACACCTTC; CDR3: CASSGQGILGYTF
size: NA; V: TRBV20-1; J: TRBJ2-3; D: TRBD2; DNA: TGCAGTGCTAGTAGGACTAGCGGAAGCACAGATACGCAGTATTTT; CDR3: CSASRTSGSTDTQYF
size: many; V: TRBV7-9; J: TRBJ1-1; D: NA; DNA: TGTGCCAGCAGCTTACATACCTCAGGGTCTGAAGCTTTCTTT; CDR3: CASSLHTSGSEAFF
size: NA; V: TRBV7-3; J: TRBJ2-1; D: NA; DNA: TGTGCCAGCAGGACCACCGGCGGTAGGGGGAATGAGCAGTTCTTC; CDR3: CASRTTGGRGNEQFF
size: NA; V: TRBV7-2; J: TRBJ2-1; D: TRBD2; DNA: TGTGCCAGCAGCAAGACTAGCGGGACCCACAATGAGCAGTTCTTC; CDR3: CASSKTSGTHNEQFF
size: NA; V: TRBV19; J: TRBJ2-1; D: NA; DNA: TGTGCCAGTAGTCCGGTGAACAATGAGCAGTTCTTC; CDR3: CASSPVNNEQFF
size: NA; V: TRBV7-9; J: TRBJ1-6; D: TRBD1; DNA: TGTGCCAGCACCGACAGGGGGGGGAGCGATTCACCCCTCCACTTT; CDR3: CASTDRGGSDSPLHF
size: NA; V: TRBV20-1; J: TRBJ1-5; D: TRBD1; DNA: TGCAGTGCTAGTCGACAGGGGACCGGCAATCAGCCCCAGCATTTT; CDR3: CSASRQGTGNQPQHF
size: few; V: TRBV6-5; J: TRBJ2-3; D: NA; DNA: TGTGCCAGCAGCACAAGAGATACGCAGTATTTT; CDR3: CASSTRDTQYF
size: NA; V: TRBV27; J: TRBJ2-3; D: NA; DNA: TGTGCCAGCACACACCGGGGACTCGCAGATACGCAGTATTTT; CDR3: CASTHRGLADTQYF
size: few; V: TRBV5-6; J: TRBJ1-1; D: NA; DNA: TGTGCCAGCAGCAGTTTTCACAGGGATGTAGAAGCTTTCTTT; CDR3: CASSSFHRDVEAFF
size: NA; V: TRBV5-1; J: TRBJ2-7; D: NA; DNA: TGCGCCAGCAGCACCGACTCCGTTAGCTCCTACGAGCAGTACTTC; CDR3: CASSTDSVSSYEQYF
size: NA; V: TRBV6-5; J: TRBJ1-1; D: TRBD1; DNA: TGTGCCAGCAGTTACTACCGGACAGGGAAGGACACTGAAGCTTTCTTT; CDR3: CASSYYRTGKDTEAFF
size: NA; V: TRBV14; J: TRBJ1-6; D: NA; DNA: TGTGCCAGCAGCCCCCACACGGGGTATAATTCACCCCTCCACTTT; CDR3: CASSPHTGYNSPLHF
size: NA; V: TRBV6-6; J: TRBJ1-4; D: NA; DNA: TGTGCCAGCAGTTACTCGGGGAGACATGAAAAACTGTTTTTT; CDR3: CASSYSGRHEKLFF
size: NA; V: TRBV7-9; J: TRBJ1-1; D: NA; DNA: TGTGCCAGCAGCTTAGCGGCGAACACTGAAGCTTTCTTT; CDR3: CASSLAANTEAFF
size: once; V: TRBV9; J: TRBJ2-7; D: NA; DNA: TGTGCCAGCAGCGTCGCGCCAGGGTACGAGCAGTACTTC; CDR3: CASSVAPGYEQYF
size: NA; V: TRBV9; J: TRBJ2-1; D: NA; DNA: TGTGCCAGCAGCGTAGCGTCTAGCAGGACCTACAATGAGCAGTTCTTC; CDR3: CASSVASSRTYNEQFF
size: NA; V: TRBV21-1; J: TRBJ2-1; D: NA; DNA: TGTGCCAGCAGCACAAAGGGGTTCAGGGATGAGTGCAATGAGCAGTTCTTC; CDR3: CASSTKGFRDECNEQFF
size: NA; V: TRBV27; J: TRBJ1-5; D: NA; DNA: TGTGCCAGCAGCCCAAGTCGGGGAGGGAGTCAGCCCCAGCATTTT; CDR3: CASSPSRGGSQPQHF
size: NA; V: TRBV9; J: TRBJ2-1; D: NA; DNA: TGTGCCAGCAGCGCAATAGCGCTAAGCGATGAGCAGTTCTTC; CDR3: CASSAIALSDEQFF
size: NA; V: TRBV9; J: TRBJ2-5; D: TRBD1; DNA: TGTGCCAGCAGCGTAGCTGGGACAGGGCAGGAGACCCAGTACTTC; CDR3: CASSVAGTGQETQYF
size: NA; V: TRBV3-1/TRBV3-2; J: TRBJ1-3; D: TRBD1; DNA: TGTGCCAGCAGCCCCGGGACAGGGGGTGGAAACACCATATATTTT; CDR3: CASSPGTGGGNTIYF
size: once; V: TRBV6-5; J: TRBJ2-2; D: NA; DNA: TGTGCCACCCAGACAGTTAACACCGGGGAGCTGTTTTTT; CDR3: CATQTVNTGELFF
size: NA; V: TRBV29-1; J: TRBJ2-5; D: NA; DNA: TGCAGCGTTGAAGAGGGGGGAAAGACCCAGTACTTC; CDR3: CSVEEGGKTQYF
size: once; V: TRBV12-3/TRBV12-4; J: TRBJ2-1; D: TRBD2; DNA: TGTGCCAGCAGAACACTAGCGAGCAATGAGCAGTTCTTC; CDR3: CASRTLASNEQFF
size: NA; V: TRBV7-9; J: TRBJ2-3; D: TRBD2; DNA: TGTGCCAGCAGCGGCGGACTAGCGGGATTGGAAACAGATACGCAGTATTTT; CDR3: CASSGGLAGLETDTQYF
size: few; V: TRBV18; J: TRBJ2-3; D: TRBD1; DNA: TGTGCCAGCTCACCAGTCGGGACAGGGGGAAAAGATACGCAGTATTTT; CDR3: CASSPVGTGGKDTQYF
size: NA; V: TRBV4-1; J: TRBJ1-4; D: NA; DNA: TGCGCCAGCAGCCAGTTGCAGAATGAAAAACTGTTTTTT; CDR3: CASSQLQNEKLFF
size: NA; V: TRBV7-2; J: TRBJ1-3; D: NA; DNA: TGTGCCAGCAGTCCATCAGGAAACACCATATATTTT; CDR3: CASSPSGNTIYF
size: NA; V: TRBV5-1; J: TRBJ2-1; D: TRBD2; DNA: TGCGCCAGCAGCTTGACGACTAGCGGGGAGCAGTTCTTC; CDR3: CASSLTTSGEQFF
size: once; V: TRBV2; J: TRBJ2-3; D: TRBD1; DNA: TGTGCCAGCAACGGGGACAGGGCAAATACGCAGTATTTT; CDR3: CASNGDRANTQYF
size: NA; V: TRBV2; J: TRBJ1-5; D: NA; DNA: TGTGCCAGCAGTCCAAATAGTAATCGGCCCCAGCATTTT; CDR3: CASSPNSNRPQHF